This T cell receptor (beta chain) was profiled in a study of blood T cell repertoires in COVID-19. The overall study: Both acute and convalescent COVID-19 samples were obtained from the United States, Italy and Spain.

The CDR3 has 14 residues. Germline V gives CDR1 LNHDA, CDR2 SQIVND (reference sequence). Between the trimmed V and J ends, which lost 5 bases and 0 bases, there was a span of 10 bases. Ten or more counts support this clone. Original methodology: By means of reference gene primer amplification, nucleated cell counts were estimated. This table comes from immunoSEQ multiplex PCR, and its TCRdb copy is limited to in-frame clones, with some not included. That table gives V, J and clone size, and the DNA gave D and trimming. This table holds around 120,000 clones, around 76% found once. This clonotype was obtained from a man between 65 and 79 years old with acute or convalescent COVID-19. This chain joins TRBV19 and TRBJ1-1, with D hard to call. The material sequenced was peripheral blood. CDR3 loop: CASSRFTVNTEAFF. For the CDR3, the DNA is TGTGCCAGTAGTCGGTTTACCGTGAACACTGAAGCTTTCTTT. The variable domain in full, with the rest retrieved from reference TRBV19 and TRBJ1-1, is DGGITQSPKYLFRKEGQNVTLSCEQNLNHDAMYWYRQDPGQGLRLIYYSQIVNDFQKGDIAEGYSVSREKKESFPLTVTSAQKNPTAFYLCASSRFTVNTEAFFGQGTRLTVV.